The 14 T cell receptor beta chains in this list originate from one sample, sequenced in a study of identical twins. One entry per CDR3 protein, called by TCRdb with MiXCR from the 5' RACE reads. This table holds around 100,000 distinct CDR3 sequences, 5.9% found once. The specimen sequenced was memory T cells sorted from blood. The receptors stem from a woman aged 45-59 years in good health.

This clonotype was seen a single time. The V and J genes are TRBV11-3 and TRBJ2-5, with TRBD1 matching 7 bases. The germline gives CDR1 SGHNT, CDR2 YENEEA. J gave up 1 base and V 5 bases, and 4 bases lay outside the gene matches. The CDR3 is 14 amino acids. The CDR3 reads CASSTGQSQETQYF. The DNA for the CDR3 is TGTGCCAGCAGCACGGGACAGTCCCAAGAGACCCAGTACTTC.

This clonotype was seen repeatedly, ten times or more. This chain connects TRBV7-9 to TRBJ1-6, with 9 bases aligning to TRBD1. V lost 2 bases to trimming and J lost 8 bases; unmatched junction nucleotides: 7. This CDR3 is built from 16 residues. Germline values: CDR1 SEHNR, CDR2 FQNEAQ (reference sequence). CDR3 coding DNA: TGTGCCAGCAGCTTACACAGGGGGCGCGGTTATTCACCCCTCCACTTT. It codes for CASSLHRGRGYSPLHF.

In its sample, this clonotype was seen many times. The CDR3 reads CASSLSWASTDTQYF. The DNA of the CDR3 is TGTGCCAGCAGCTTGTCTTGGGCTAGCACAGATACGCAGTATTTT. This sequence joins TRBV11-2 and TRBJ2-3, with D uncertain. This CDR3 is 15 amino acids long. Germline V gene sequence: CDR1 SGHAT, CDR2 FQNNGV. The V end lost 3 bases, the J end lost 0 bases, and 10 bases lay between the germline ends.

This clonotype was recorded at least ten times. V is TRBV20-1 and J is TRBJ2-1; TRBD2 agrees at 11 bases. V trimming: 5 bases; J trimming: 10 bases; junction bases outside the gene matches: 13. This CDR3 is built from 15 residues. In germline, CDR1 is DFQATT, CDR2 SNEGSKA (reference sequence). This CDR3 reads CSAAGLAGGRGEQFF. CDR3 bases: TGCAGTGCTGCGGGGTTAGCGGGAGGGCGAGGGGAGCAGTTCTTC.

This clonotype was counted many times. The chain has TRBV29-1 and TRBJ1-5; D is unresolved. CDR1 is SQVTM, CDR2 ANQGSEA, per germline. Between the trimmed V and J ends, which lost 7 bases and 3 bases, there was a span of 13 bases. This CDR3 has 13 residues. The CDR3 DNA sequence: TGCAGCGCCAAAGCTAACGCCAATCAGCCCCAGCATTTT. This gives the protein CSAKANANQPQHF. Full variable domain (outside the CDR3, taken from reference TRBV29-1 and TRBJ1-5): SAVISQKPSRDICQRGTSLTIQCQVDSQVTMMFWYRQQPGQSLTLIATANQGSEATYESGFVIDKFPISRPNLTFSTLTVSNMSPEDSSIYLCSAKANANQPQHFGDGTRLSIL.

The CDR3, as DNA: TGTGCCAGCAGTTTGGGGGGACAGGCGAACTATGGCTACACCTTC. Translating it yields CASSLGGQANYGYTF. The chain joins TRBV28 to TRBJ1-2; 8 positions match TRBD1. J lost 2 bases, V lost 3 bases, and 5 bases had no gene match. CDR1 and CDR2 from the germline V gene are MDHEN and SYDVKM. The CDR3 contains 15 residues.

CDR3 in amino acids: CASSLIGTGNTIYF. The CDR3 region has the DNA TGTGCCAGCAGCTTGATAGGGACTGGAAACACCATATATTTT. V and J are TRBV5-4 and TRBJ1-3; no reliable D call. Trimming pared 1 base from V and 2 bases from J, leaving 7 bases between. Germline assignment: CDR1 SGHNT and CDR2 YYREEE (reference sequence). The CDR3 covers 14 residues.

This clonotype occurred a few times. The chain is built from TRBV5-1 and TRBJ2-2, with 7 bases matching TRBD2. Per germline, CDR1 SGHRS and CDR2 YFSETQ. V shed 0 bases and J 5 bases; nucleotides not matched to a gene: 10. This CDR3 contains 17 residues. The CDR3 DNA sequence: TGCGCCAGCAGCTTGGTCGGCGGGAGTTTTCAGACCGGGGAGCTGTTTTTT. The encoded protein is CASSLVGGSFQTGELFF.

The table lists this clonotype with many counts. The chain is built from TRBV20-1 and TRBJ1-1, with D tentatively TRBD1 (5 bases). CDR3 size: 12 residues. From germline, CDR1 is DFQATT and CDR2 SNEGSKA (reference sequence). Trimming took off 6 bases at V and 0 bases at J, with 8 bases between the two ends. The CDR3 DNA sequence: TGCAGTGCGACGACAGTGAACACTGAAGCTTTCTTT. Its protein is CSATTVNTEAFF.

This clonotype has ten or more counts. The rearrangement joins TRBV6-5 to TRBJ1-2, with a possible D match to TRBD1 (5 bases). CDR1 and CDR2 from the germline V gene are MNHEY and SVGAGI. This CDR3 has 16 residues. The V end lost 5 bases, the J end lost 7 bases, and 23 bases lay between the germline ends. This CDR3 is CASSTHGGDLGSGYTF. The CDR3 DNA sequence: TGTGCCAGCAGTACCCATGGGGGGGACTTGGGCTCTGGCTACACCTTC.

This clonotype was recorded at least ten times. The chain is built from TRBV9 and TRBJ2-4; no clear D. The CDR3 sequence is 15 residues long. Trimming left V 4 bases short and J 2 bases short, with 13 bases between. Germline loops: CDR1 SGDLS, CDR2 YYNGEE. The CDR3 loop is CASSHARGSKNIQYF. CDR3 DNA sequence: TGTGCCAGCAGCCACGCCCGAGGTTCCAAAAACATTCAGTACTTC. Combining the CDR3 with reference TRBV9 and TRBJ2-4 gives the whole variable domain DSGVTQTPKHLITATGQRVTLRCSPRSGDLSVYWYQQSLDQGLQFLIQYYNGEERAKGNILERFSAQQFPDLHSELNLSSLELGDSALYFCASSHARGSKNIQYFGAGTRLSVL.

This clonotype occurred many times. The chain is built from TRBV20-1 and TRBJ2-6; D ambiguous. This CDR3 is built from 17 residues. The germline V and J ends were trimmed by 0 bases and 0 bases, with 12 bases remaining between them. Germline CDR1 is DFQATT and CDR2 is SNEGSKA (reference sequence). The CDR3 here is CSARDLLSVSGANVLTF. CDR3 nucleotides: TGCAGTGCTAGAGATCTCCTATCGGTCTCTGGGGCCAACGTCCTGACTTTC.

The CDR3 sequence is CASSIAAQGGQPQHF. CDR3 DNA: TGTGCCAGTAGTATAGCCGCACAGGGAGGTCAGCCCCAGCATTTT. The rearrangement links TRBV19 to TRBJ1-5; TRBD1 is a possible D gene (6 bases). There are 15 residues in the CDR3. Germline V CDR1 and CDR2: LNHDA, SQIVND (reference sequence). Trimming shortened V by 1 base and J by 6 bases, and 13 bases separated the two germline ends.

This clonotype has at least ten counts. J is TRBJ2-1 and V is TRBV12-3 or TRBV12-4, with 7 positions matching TRBD2. The length of the CDR3 is 16 residues. The J segment lost 0 bases and the V segment lost 7 bases, leaving 9 bases of the junction unmatched. As DNA, the CDR3 is TGTGCCAGCAACTCCATAGCGGGCTCCTCCTACAATGAGCAGTTCTTC. This encodes CASNSIAGSSYNEQFF.